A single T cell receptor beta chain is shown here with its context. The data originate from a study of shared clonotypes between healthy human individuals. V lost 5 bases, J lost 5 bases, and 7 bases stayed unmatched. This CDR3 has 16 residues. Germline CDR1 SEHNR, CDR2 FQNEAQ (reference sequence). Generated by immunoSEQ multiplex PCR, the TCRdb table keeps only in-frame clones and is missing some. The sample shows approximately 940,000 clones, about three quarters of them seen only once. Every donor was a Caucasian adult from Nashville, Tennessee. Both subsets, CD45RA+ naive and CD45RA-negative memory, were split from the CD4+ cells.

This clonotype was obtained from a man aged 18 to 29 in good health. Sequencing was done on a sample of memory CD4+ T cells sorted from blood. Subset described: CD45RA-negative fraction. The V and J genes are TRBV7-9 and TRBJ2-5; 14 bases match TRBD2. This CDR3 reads CASSAAGLAGVETQYF. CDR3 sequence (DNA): TGTGCCAGCAGCGCCGCGGGACTAGCGGGAGTCGAGACCCAGTACTTC.